This T cell receptor beta chain was documented in a study of cytomegalovirus exposure and HLA in healthy donors. Study context: There were fewer than 130 million unique TCR beta sequences, drawn from about 180 million T cells, in an earlier analysis. Study-wide results and limits: The study reported that TCR beta sequences accurately predicted HLA-A and HLA-B alleles in most subjects.

The PCR contained 60 Vbeta and 13 Jbeta primers. Original processing methods: A follow-up analysis tallied tens of millions of unique TCR beta chains, roughly 9.9 million shared. Libraries were prepared by immunoSEQ multiplex PCR; TCRdb keeps only in-frame clonotypes and omits some of them. The DNA gave D and trimming, while V, J and clone size come from that table. Here the sample spans over 150,000 clones, approximately 80% being singletons. On this clone itself: Its target is not known.

This CDR3 comprises 15 residues. V shed 11 bases, J shed 0 bases, and the junction held 10 bases outside the gene matches. CDR1 is MNHNS and CDR2 is SASEGT in the germline V gene. The receptor was derived from a young man in good health and CMV-seropositive. The sample was PBMCs. The rearrangement joins TRBV6-1 to TRBJ2-1, with TRBD2 matching 7 bases. CDR3 bases: TGTGCCGTTATATCAGCGGGGCTCTCCTACAATGAGCAGTTCTTC. This encodes CAVISAGLSYNEQFF.